The clone carrying this T cell receptor (beta chain) was seen a single time. PCR involved 60 Vbeta and 13 Jbeta primers. Using immunoSEQ multiplex PCR, the repertoire was profiled, and TCRdb retains in-frame clones only, with some absent. The data contain roughly 100,000 clones, about 69% of them seen just once; the ten biggest clones take up around 15%. The data derive from a study of cytomegalovirus exposure and HLA in healthy donors. The germline CDR1 and CDR2 sequences are LNHDA and SQIVND (reference sequence). The CDR3 loop spans 13 amino acids. Source material: PBMCs. The chain employs TRBV19 and TRBJ2-5, with a weak D call TRBD1 (5 bases). The J call may be in error: the DNA end matches TRBJ2-7 better. This TCR was sampled from a woman younger than 30 in good health and CMV-seropositive. The CDR3: CASSIQGWYEQYF. The CDR3 nucleotides are TGTGCCAGTAGTATCCAGGGATGGTACGAGCAGTACTTC.